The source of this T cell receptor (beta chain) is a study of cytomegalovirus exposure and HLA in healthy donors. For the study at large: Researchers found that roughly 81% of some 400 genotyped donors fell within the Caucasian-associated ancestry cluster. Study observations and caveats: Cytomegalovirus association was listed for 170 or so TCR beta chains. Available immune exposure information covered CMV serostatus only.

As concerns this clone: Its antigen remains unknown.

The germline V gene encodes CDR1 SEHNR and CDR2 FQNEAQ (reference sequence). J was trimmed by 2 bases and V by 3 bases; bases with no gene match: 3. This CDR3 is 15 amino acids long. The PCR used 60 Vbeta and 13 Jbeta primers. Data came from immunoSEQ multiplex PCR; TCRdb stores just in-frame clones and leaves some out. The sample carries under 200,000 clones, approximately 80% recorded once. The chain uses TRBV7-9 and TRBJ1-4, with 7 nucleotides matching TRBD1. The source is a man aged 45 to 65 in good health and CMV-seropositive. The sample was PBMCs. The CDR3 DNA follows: TGTGCCAGCAGCTTCAAACAGGGGACTAATGAAAAACTGTTTTTT. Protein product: CASSFKQGTNEKLFF.